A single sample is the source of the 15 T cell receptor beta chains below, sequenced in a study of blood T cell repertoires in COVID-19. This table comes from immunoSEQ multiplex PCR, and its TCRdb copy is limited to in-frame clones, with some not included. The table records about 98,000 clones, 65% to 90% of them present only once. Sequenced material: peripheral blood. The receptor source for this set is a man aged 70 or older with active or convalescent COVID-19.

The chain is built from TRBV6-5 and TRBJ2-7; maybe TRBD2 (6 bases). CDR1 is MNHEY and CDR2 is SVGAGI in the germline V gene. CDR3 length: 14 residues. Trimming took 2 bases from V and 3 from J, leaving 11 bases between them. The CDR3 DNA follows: TGTGCCAGCAGTTACGCGGGGTCACTCTACGAGCAGTACTTC. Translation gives CASSYAGSLYEQYF.

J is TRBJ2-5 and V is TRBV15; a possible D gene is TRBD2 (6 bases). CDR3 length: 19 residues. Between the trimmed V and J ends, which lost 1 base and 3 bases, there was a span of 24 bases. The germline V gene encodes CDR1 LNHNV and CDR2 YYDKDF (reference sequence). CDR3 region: CATSRVQQWGEGGKETQYF. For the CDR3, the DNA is TGTGCCACCAGCAGAGTACAACAGTGGGGGGAAGGCGGGAAAGAGACCCAGTACTTC.

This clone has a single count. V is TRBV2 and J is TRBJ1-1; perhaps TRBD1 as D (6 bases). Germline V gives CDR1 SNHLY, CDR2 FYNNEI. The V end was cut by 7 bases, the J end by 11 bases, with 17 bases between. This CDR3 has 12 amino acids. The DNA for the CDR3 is TGTGCCAGCACCCCGGACAGTATGTTGGCTTTCTTT. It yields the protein CASTPDSMLAFF.

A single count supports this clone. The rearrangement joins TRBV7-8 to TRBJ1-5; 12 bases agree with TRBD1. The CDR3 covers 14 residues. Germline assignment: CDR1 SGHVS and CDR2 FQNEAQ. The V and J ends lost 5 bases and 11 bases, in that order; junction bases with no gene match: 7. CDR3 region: CASSTPGQGAAQHF. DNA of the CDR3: TGTGCCAGCAGCACACCGGGACAGGGGGCGGCCCAGCATTTT. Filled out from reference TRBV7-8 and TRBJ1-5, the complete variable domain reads GAGVSQSPRYKVAKRGQDVALRCDPISGHVSLFWYQQALGQGPEFLTYFQNEAQLDKSGLPSDRFFAERPEGSVSTLKIQRTQQEDSAVYLCASSTPGQGAAQHFGDGTRLSIL.

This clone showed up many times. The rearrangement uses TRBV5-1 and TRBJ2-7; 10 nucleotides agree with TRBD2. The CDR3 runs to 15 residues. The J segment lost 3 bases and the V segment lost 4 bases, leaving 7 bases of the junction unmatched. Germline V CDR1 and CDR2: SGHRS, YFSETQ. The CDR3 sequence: CASSTALAGVYEQYF. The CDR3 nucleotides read TGCGCCAGCAGCACCGCGCTAGCGGGGGTCTACGAGCAGTACTTC. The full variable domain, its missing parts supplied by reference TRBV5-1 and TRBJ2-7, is KAGVTQTPRYLIKTRGQQVTLSCSPISGHRSVSWYQQTPGQGLQFLFEYFSETQRNKGNFPGRFSGRQFSNSRSEMNVSTLELGDSALYLCASSTALAGVYEQYFGPGTRLTVT.

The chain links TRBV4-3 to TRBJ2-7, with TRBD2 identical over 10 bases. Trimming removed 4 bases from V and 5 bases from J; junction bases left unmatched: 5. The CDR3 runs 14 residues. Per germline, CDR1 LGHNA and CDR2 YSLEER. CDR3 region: CASSPGLADNEQYF. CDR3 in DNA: TGCGCCAGCAGCCCTGGACTAGCGGACAACGAGCAGTACTTC.

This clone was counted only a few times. In nucleotides, the CDR3 is TGTGCCAGCAGCCATGGGCAGTACGAGCAGTACTTC. Translation: CASSHGQYEQYF. The genes are TRBV5-4 and TRBJ2-7, with no clear D. There are 12 residues in the CDR3. CDR1 is SGHNT and CDR2 is YYREEE in the germline V gene (reference sequence). V lost 4 bases and J 4 bases, leaving 9 bases between the germline ends.

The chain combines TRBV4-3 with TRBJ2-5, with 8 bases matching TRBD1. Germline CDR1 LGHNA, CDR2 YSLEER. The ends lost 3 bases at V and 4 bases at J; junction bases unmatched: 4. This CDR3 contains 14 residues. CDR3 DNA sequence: TGCGCCAGCAGCCAGGCAGGGGGCACAGAGACCCAGTACTTC. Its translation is CASSQAGGTETQYF.

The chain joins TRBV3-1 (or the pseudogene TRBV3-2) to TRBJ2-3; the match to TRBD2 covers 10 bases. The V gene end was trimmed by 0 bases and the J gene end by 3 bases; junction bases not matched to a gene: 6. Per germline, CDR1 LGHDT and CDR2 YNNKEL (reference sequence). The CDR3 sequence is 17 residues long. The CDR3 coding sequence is TGTGCCAGCAGCCAAGATAAGCGGGGGGGCGCGACAGATACGCAGTATTTT. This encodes CASSQDKRGGATDTQYF.

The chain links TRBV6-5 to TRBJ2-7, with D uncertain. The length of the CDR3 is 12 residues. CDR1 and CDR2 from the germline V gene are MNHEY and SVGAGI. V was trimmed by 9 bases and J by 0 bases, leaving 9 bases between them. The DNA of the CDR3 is TGTGCCAGTGGAAGGAGCTCCTACGAGCAGTACTTC. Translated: CASGRSSYEQYF.

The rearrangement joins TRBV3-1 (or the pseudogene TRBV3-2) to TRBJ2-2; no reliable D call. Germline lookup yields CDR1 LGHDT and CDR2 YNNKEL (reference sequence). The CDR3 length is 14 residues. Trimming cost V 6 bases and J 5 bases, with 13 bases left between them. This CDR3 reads CASSQRHETGELFF. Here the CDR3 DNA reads TGTGCCAGCAGTCAAAGACACGAGACCGGGGAGCTGTTTTTT.

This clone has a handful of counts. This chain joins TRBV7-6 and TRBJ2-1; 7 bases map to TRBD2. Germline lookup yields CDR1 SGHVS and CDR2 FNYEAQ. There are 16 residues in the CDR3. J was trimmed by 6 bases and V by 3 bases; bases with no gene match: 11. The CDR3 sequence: CASSFGGGSSFNEQFF. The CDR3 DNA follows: TGTGCCAGCAGCTTTGGGGGGGGATCTTCTTTCAATGAGCAGTTCTTC.

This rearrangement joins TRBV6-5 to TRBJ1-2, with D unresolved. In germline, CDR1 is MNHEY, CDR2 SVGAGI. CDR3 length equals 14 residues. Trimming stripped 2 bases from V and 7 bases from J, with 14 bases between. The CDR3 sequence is CASSYAPRGGGYTF. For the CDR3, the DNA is TGTGCCAGCAGTTACGCCCCCCGGGGAGGTGGCTACACCTTC.

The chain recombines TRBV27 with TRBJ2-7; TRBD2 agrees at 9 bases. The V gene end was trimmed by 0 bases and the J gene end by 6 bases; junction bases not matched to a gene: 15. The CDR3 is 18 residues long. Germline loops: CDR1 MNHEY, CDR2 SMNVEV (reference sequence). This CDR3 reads CASSLSPSGTLAGGEQYF. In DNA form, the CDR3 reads TGTGCCAGCAGTTTATCCCCTAGCGGGACCCTCGCGGGGGGCGAGCAGTACTTC.

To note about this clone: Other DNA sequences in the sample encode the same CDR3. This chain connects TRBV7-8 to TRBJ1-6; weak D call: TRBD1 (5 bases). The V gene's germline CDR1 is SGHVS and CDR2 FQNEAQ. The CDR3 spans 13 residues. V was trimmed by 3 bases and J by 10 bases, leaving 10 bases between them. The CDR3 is CASSLGGRSPLHF. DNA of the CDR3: TGTGCCAGCAGCTTGGGGGGACGGTCACCCCTCCACTTT.